The subject of this entry is one T cell receptor (beta chain). What it recognizes is unknown. The CDR3 extends over 14 amino acids. Germline CDR1 is SNHLY and CDR2 is FYNNEI. V shed 2 bases and J shed 5 bases, with 13 bases lying between them. TCR beta CDR3 regions were amplified from RNA. When the TCR CDR3 underwent first-round RT-PCR, the HTBI primer set was used. TCRdb independently ran MiXCR on the multiplex PCR reads; one entry per CDR3 protein. The top ten clones hold approximately 15% of a sample with 500,000 or so distinct CDR3 sequences, roughly 18% of them seen once. The sample originates from a study of T cells in Graves' hyperthyroidism and ophthalmopathy. Notes on the study in general: The model identified upcoming ophthalmopathy a median 6.5 months ahead of onset.

This chain uses TRBV2 with TRBJ2-7; the D call may be TRBD1 or TRBD2 (7 bases each). Material for sequencing was blood. The sequence was obtained from a young woman with Graves' ophthalmopathy. The CDR3 nucleotides read TGTGCCAGCAGTGAAAGGGAGGGGACAGACGAGCAGTACTTC. This gives the protein CASSEREGTDEQYF.